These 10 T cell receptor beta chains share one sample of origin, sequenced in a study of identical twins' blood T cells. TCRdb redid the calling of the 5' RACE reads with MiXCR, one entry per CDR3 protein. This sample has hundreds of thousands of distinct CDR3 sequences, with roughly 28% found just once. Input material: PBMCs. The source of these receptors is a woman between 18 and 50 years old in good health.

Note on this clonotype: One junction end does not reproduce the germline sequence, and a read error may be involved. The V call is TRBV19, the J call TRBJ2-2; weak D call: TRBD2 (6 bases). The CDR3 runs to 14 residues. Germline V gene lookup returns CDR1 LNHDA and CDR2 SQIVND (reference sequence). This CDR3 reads CASSVHLATGEPFF. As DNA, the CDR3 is TGTGCCAGTAGTGTCCATCTAGCGACCGGGGAGCCGTTTTTT. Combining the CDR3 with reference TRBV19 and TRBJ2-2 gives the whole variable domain DGGITQSPKYLFRKEGQNVTLSCEQNLNHDAMYWYRQDPGQGLRLIYYSQIVNDFQKGDIAEGYSVSREKKESFPLTVTSAQKNPTAFYLCASSVHLATGEPFFGEGSRLTVL.

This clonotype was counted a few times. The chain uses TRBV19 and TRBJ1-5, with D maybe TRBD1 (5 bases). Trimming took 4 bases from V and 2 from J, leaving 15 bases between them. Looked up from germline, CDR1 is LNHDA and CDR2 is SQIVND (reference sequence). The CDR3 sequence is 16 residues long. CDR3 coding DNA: TGTGCCAGTAGTAACAACCCGGGACGTGGCAATCAGCCCCAGCATTTT. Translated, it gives CASSNNPGRGNQPQHF.

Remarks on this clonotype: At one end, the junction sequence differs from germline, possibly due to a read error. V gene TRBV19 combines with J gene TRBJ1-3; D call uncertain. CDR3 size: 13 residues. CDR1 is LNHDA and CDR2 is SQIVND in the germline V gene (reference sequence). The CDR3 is CASSTASGNTIHF. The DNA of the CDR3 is TGTGCCAGTAGCACAGCCTCTGGAAACACCATACATTTT.

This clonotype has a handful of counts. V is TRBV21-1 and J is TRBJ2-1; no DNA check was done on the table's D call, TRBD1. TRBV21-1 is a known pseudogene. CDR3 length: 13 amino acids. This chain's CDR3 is CASNRGALNEQFF. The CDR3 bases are TGTGCCAGCAACCGGGGGGCGCTTAATGAGCAGTTCTTC.

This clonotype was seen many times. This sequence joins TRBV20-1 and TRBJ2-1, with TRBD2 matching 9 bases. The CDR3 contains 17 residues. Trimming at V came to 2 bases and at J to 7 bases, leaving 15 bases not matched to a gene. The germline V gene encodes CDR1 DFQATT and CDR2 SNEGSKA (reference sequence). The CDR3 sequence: CSARKGFAGGPTNEQFF. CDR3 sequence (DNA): TGCAGTGCTAGAAAGGGGTTTGCGGGAGGGCCTACGAATGAGCAGTTCTTC.

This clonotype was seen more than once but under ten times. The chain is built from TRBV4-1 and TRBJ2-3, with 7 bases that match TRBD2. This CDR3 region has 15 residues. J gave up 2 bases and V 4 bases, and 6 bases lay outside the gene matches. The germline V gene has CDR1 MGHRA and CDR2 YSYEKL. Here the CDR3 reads CASSPEAGYTDTQYF. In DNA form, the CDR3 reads TGCGCCAGCAGCCCCGAAGCGGGGTACACAGATACGCAGTATTTT.

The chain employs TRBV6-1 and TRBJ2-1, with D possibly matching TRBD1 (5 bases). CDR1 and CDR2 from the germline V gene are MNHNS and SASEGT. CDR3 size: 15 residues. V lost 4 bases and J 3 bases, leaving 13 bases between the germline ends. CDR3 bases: TGTGCCAGCAGTGCGATGGCAGGGAACTACAATGAGCAGTTCTTC. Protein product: CASSAMAGNYNEQFF.

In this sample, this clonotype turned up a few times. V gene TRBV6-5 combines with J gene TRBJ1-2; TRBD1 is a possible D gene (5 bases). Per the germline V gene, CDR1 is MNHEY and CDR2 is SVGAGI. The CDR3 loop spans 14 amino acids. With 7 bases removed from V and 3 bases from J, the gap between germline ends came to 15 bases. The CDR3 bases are TGTGCCAGCAACCGTCGGGACGGCGACTATGGCTACACCTTC. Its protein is CASNRRDGDYGYTF.

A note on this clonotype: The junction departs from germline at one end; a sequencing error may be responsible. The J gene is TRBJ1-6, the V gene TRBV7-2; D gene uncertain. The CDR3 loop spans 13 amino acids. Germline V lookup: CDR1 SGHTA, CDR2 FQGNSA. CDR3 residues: CANSSLVDSPLHF. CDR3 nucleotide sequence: TGTGCCAACAGCTCCCTGGTTGACTCACCCCTCCACTTT.

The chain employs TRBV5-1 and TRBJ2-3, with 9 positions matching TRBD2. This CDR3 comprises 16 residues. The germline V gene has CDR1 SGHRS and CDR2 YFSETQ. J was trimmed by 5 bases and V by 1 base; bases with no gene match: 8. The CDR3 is CASSLSPSGIGDTQYF. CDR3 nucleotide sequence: TGCGCCAGCAGCTTGTCACCTAGCGGGATAGGAGATACGCAGTATTTT. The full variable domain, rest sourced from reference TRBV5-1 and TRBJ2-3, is KAGVTQTPRYLIKTRGQQVTLSCSPISGHRSVSWYQQTPGQGLQFLFEYFSETQRNKGNFPGRFSGRQFSNSRSEMNVSTLELGDSALYLCASSLSPSGIGDTQYFGPGTRLTVL.